These 20 T cell receptor beta chains were sequenced from one sample in a study of T cells expressing NK-cell markers. TCRdb reprocessed the 5' RACE reads and stores each CDR3 protein as one record, lacking DNA. This sample contains about 260,000 distinct CDR3 sequences. Sequenced sample: blood T cells: a sorted CD56 or NKG2C T cell subset, CD4+ or CD8+ T cells, or bulk PBMC T cells (not recorded which). Source of these receptors: a woman between 18 and 70 years old in good health.

The rearrangement joins TRBV7-9 to TRBJ2-3; with no DNA, the TCRdb D assignment of TRBD2 cannot be verified. In germline, CDR1 is SEHNR, CDR2 FQNEAQ (reference sequence). This CDR3 is built from 14 residues. CDR3 in amino acids: CASSSYERADTQYF.

This chain links TRBV20-1 with TRBJ2-1; lacking DNA, the TRBD2 call made by TCRdb goes unchecked. The CDR3 is 11 amino acids. Germline CDR1 DFQATT, CDR2 SNEGSKA (reference sequence). Here the CDR3 reads CSASPLNEQFF.

The chain has TRBV2 and TRBJ2-3; TCRdb lists TRBD1, though no DNA is available to test this call. Germline lookup yields CDR1 SNHLY and CDR2 FYNNEI. This CDR3 is 16 amino acids long. CDR3 sequence reads: CASSGGQRLSTDTQYF.

The rearrangement joins TRBV12-3 or TRBV12-4 to TRBJ1-6; the TRBD1 assignment by TCRdb is unverifiable without DNA. The length of the CDR3 is 15 residues. The CDR3 sequence is CASRPQGQRNSPLHF.

The chain has TRBV7-2 and TRBJ2-7; TCRdb designates TRBD1, a call that cannot be tested without DNA. Germline CDR1 SGHTA, CDR2 FQGNSA. There are 15 residues in the CDR3. The CDR3 loop is CASSLQDGGTYEQYF. Filled out from reference TRBV7-2 and TRBJ2-7, the complete variable domain reads GAGVSQSPSNKVTEKGKDVELRCDPISGHTALYWYRQSLGQGLEFLIYFQGNSAPDKSGLPSDRFSAERTGGSVSTLTIQRTQQEDSAVYLCASSLQDGGTYEQYFGPGTRLTVT.

The chain couples TRBV4-3 to TRBJ2-7; the TCRdb call, TRBD2, lacks DNA for checking. Germline CDR1 LGHNA, CDR2 YSLEER. The CDR3 covers 15 residues. CDR3: CASSQSPGTRIEQYF.

This sequence joins TRBV20-1 and TRBJ2-3. Looked up from germline, CDR1 is DFQATT and CDR2 is SNEGSKA (reference sequence). The CDR3 spans 13 residues. CDR3 protein: CSARLLSRDTQYF.

V gene TRBV18 combines with J gene TRBJ2-1; TCRdb's D call of TRBD2 is untestable without DNA. Germline V gene lookup returns CDR1 KGHSH and CDR2 LQKENI. The CDR3 is 16 residues long. The CDR3: CASSRSSGPSYNEQFF.

The chain recombines TRBV30 with TRBJ2-5. The germline V gene has CDR1 GTSNPN and CDR2 SVGIG (reference sequence). The CDR3 extends over 12 amino acids. The CDR3 region is CAWRGLWETQYF.

This chain uses TRBV7-8 with TRBJ2-1; TCRdb outputs TRBD1, but without DNA this stays unchecked. Germline CDR1 reads SGHVS; CDR2 reads FQNEAQ. The CDR3 has 16 amino acids. CDR3 residues: CASSSAATGGYNEQFF.

The chain recombines TRBV28 with TRBJ2-1; TCRdb designates TRBD2, a call that cannot be tested without DNA. CDR3 length: 15 amino acids. Looked up from germline, CDR1 is MDHEN and CDR2 is SYDVKM. CDR3 sequence: CASSPGTSAHNEQFF.

This rearrangement joins TRBV20-1 to TRBJ2-4; TCRdb designates TRBD2, a call that cannot be tested without DNA. The CDR3 has 17 amino acids. The germline V gene encodes CDR1 DFQATT and CDR2 SNEGSKA (reference sequence). The CDR3 reads CSARDLADTLAKNIQYF.

The chain employs TRBV6-2 or TRBV6-3 and TRBJ2-3; the D gene TCRdb calls, TRBD2, cannot be checked with no DNA. Per the germline V gene, CDR1 is MNHEY and CDR2 is SVGEGT. There are 16 residues in the CDR3. The CDR3 protein is CASSPLRAGVTDTQYF.

V and J are TRBV5-1 and TRBJ2-2; absent DNA, TCRdb's TRBD1 call cannot be checked. The CDR3 spans 17 residues. Germline CDR1 and CDR2: SGHRS and YFSETQ. The CDR3 here is CASSLGHRDANTGELFF.

The CDR3 is CATSRDFGQPQHF. The J gene is TRBJ1-5, the V gene TRBV15. CDR1 is LNHNV and CDR2 is YYDKDF in the germline V gene (reference sequence). CDR3 length equals 13 residues.

The chain joins TRBV12-3 or TRBV12-4 to TRBJ1-1; TCRdb indicates TRBD1, and absent DNA this call remains unverified. CDR3 length: 13 amino acids. The CDR3 loop reads CASSFGSGTVAFF.

The chain uses TRBV12-3 or TRBV12-4 and TRBJ1-5. This CDR3 contains 13 residues. The CDR3: CASSLPGNQPQHF.

The J gene is TRBJ2-3, the V gene TRBV2; absent DNA, TCRdb's TRBD2 call cannot be checked. Germline V CDR1 and CDR2: SNHLY, FYNNEI. CDR3 size: 14 residues. CDR3 region: CASSLGRLADTQYF.

This chain links TRBV14 with TRBJ1-6. Germline CDR1 is SGHDN and CDR2 is FVKESK. The CDR3 totals 13 residues. The CDR3 sequence is CASTGSNNSPLHF.

CDR3 sequence reads: CASGRRSATNEKLFF. The chain carries TRBV28 and TRBJ1-4. The CDR3 covers 15 residues. Looked up from germline, CDR1 is MDHEN and CDR2 is SYDVKM.